This TCR beta chain was captured by sequencing in a study of CXCR3-negative and CXCR3-positive naive CD8 T cells. The TRB cDNA libraries were prepared by 5' RACE with UMI labels. From the 5' RACE reads, TCRdb lists one entry per CDR3 protein and no DNA. This repertoire includes 150,000 or so distinct CDR3 sequences. This CDR3 spans 14 amino acids. Germline V CDR1 and CDR2: MNHEY, SMNVEV (reference sequence). For this clonotype: Antigen specificity is unknown.

Study-wide results and limits: Researchers report that CXCR3-positive naive cells carry more hydrophobic TRB CDR3s than CXCR3-negative naive cells.

The sequence derives from a human donor in good health. Some clones in this sample may be carry-over from other donors' samples. Source material: naive CXCR3+ CD8+ T cells from blood. Subset: CD45RO-CCR7+CD27+CD95- naive CD8+ T cells expressing CXCR3 (TNR3+). This sequence joins TRBV27 and TRBJ1-2; TCRdb selects TRBD1, and the lack of DNA leaves this call unchecked. CDR3 amino acids: CASSTTGTEYGYTF.